A selection of T cell receptor beta chains follows, all from one sample in a study of T cells in Graves' hyperthyroidism and ophthalmopathy. TCRdb reprocessed the multiplex PCR reads via MiXCR and lists one record per CDR3 protein. This sample has about 610,000 distinct CDR3 sequences, with roughly 14% found just once. Sequenced: blood. The receptors originated from a middle-aged woman with Graves' ophthalmopathy. Each CDR3 is given with its conserved first and last residue. A D gene is named only where the DNA matches it firmly. For some rows the clone size is stated as once, few or many, or as a class when expanded; others skip it.

.	TRBV15	many	TRBJ1-2	12	TGTGCCACCAGCAGCAGCGACTATGGCTACACCTTC	CATSSSDYGYTF
.	TRBV19	few	TRBJ2-7	15	TGTGCCAGTTCAAGGGGTGGGACACAGGGCTACGAGCAGTACTTC	CASSRGGTQGYEQYF
TRBD1	TRBV3-1	.	TRBJ2-7	14	TGTGCCAGCAGCCAAGAGGACAGGCCTCGGGAGCAGTACTTC	CASSQEDRPREQYF
TRBD1	TRBV12-3/TRBV12-4	.	TRBJ2-1	15	TGTGCCAGCAGGAGAAGATCCGGGACAGGGGATGAGCAGTTCTTC	CASRRRSGTGDEQFF
.	TRBV7-8	many	TRBJ1-1	13	TGTGCCAGCAGCTTTTTAAAGAACACTGAAGCTTTCTTT	CASSFLKNTEAFF
TRBD2	TRBV30	.	TRBJ2-5	17	TGTGCCTGGAGTGCTACTAGCGGGAGGAACCCCTTTCAGACCCAGTACTTC	CAWSATSGRNPFQTQYF
TRBD2	TRBV11-1	.	TRBJ2-7	15	TGTGCCAGCAGCTTCTCTAGCGGGAGCTATTACGAGCAGTACTTC	CASSFSSGSYYEQYF
.	TRBV30	many	TRBJ2-5	11	TGTGCCTTGCGGTCCTGGGAGACCCAGTACTTC	CALRSWETQYF
TRBD2	TRBV6-2/TRBV6-3	.	TRBJ2-7	17	TGTGCCACCTTGGGACTAGCGGGAGCCCTGAGCTCCTACGAGCAGTACTTC	CATLGLAGALSSYEQYF
TRBD2	TRBV20-1	few	TRBJ2-5	15	TGCAGTGCTACGACTAGCGGGATCCACCAAGAGACCCAGTACTTC	CSATTSGIHQETQYF
TRBD2	TRBV4-2	many	TRBJ2-5	14	TGTGCCAGCAGCCAAGAGATGGGGGGGGAGACCCAGTACTTC	CASSQEMGGETQYF
TRBD2	TRBV6-7	many	TRBJ2-7	19	TGTGCCAGCCCAGCGGTTCAGACTAGCGGGAGGACAAACTCCTACGAGCAGTACTTC	CASPAVQTSGRTNSYEQYF
.	TRBV15	many	TRBJ2-7	14	TGTGCCACCAGCAGAGATAAGGGTATCTACGAGCAGTACTTC	CATSRDKGIYEQYF
.	TRBV5-6	many	TRBJ1-1	14	TGTGCCAGCAGCTTGGACGGAGAGAACACTGAAGCTTTCTTT	CASSLDGENTEAFF
.	TRBV12-3/TRBV12-4	once	TRBJ1-2	15	TGTGCCAGCAGTCGGGGACCGCCGGAAATGTATGGCTACACCTTC	CASSRGPPEMYGYTF
TRBD1	TRBV6-6	many	TRBJ2-7	15	TGTGCCAGCAGTTTAGACAGGGAGCCTACGTACGAGCAGTACTTC	CASSLDREPTYEQYF
TRBD2	TRBV7-8	many	TRBJ2-5	15	TGTGCCAGCAGCTTCCTAGCGGGAGTGGGCGAGACCCAGTACTTC	CASSFLAGVGETQYF
.	TRBV29-1	.	TRBJ2-7	14	TGCAGCGTTGTTTCGGGGGCTGGGGACTACGAGCAGTACTTC	CSVVSGAGDYEQYF
.	TRBV14	many	TRBJ2-7	16	TGTGCCAGCAGCCAAGATCGGGATCTAGGACCCTACGAGCAGTACTTC	CASSQDRDLGPYEQYF
TRBD2	TRBV6-2/TRBV6-3	once	TRBJ2-7	15	TGTGCCAGCAGCCCTCCGGGACTAGGTAACTACGAGCAGTACTTC	CASSPPGLGNYEQYF
TRBD1	TRBV28	many	TRBJ1-5	16	TGTGCCAGCGTACTTGGCCGGCAGGGGGCGGCTCAGCCCCAGCATTTT	CASVLGRQGAAQPQHF
.	TRBV7-2	many	TRBJ2-2	13	TGTGCCAGCAGCATGAGGAGAGACGGGGAGCTGTTTTTT	CASSMRRDGELFF
TRBD2	TRBV20-1	.	TRBJ2-7	13	TGCAGTGCTATCAGCGGCGGGGGCTACGAGCAGTACTTC	CSAISGGGYEQYF
.	TRBV28	many	TRBJ2-5	15	TGTGCCAGCAGTTTACTGCAGGGTACCCAAGAGACCCAGTACTTC	CASSLLQGTQETQYF
TRBD1	TRBV4-1	many	TRBJ2-7	16	TGCGCCAGCAGCCGGATGACAGGGGGCGGTTCCTACGAGCAGTACTTC	CASSRMTGGGSYEQYF
.	TRBV6-5	many	TRBJ2-7	15	TGTGCCAGCAGTTACGAATATGCCAGCTCCTACGAGCAGTACTTC	CASSYEYASSYEQYF
.	TRBV12-3/TRBV12-4	many	TRBJ1-2	12	TGTGCCAGCAGCCAGGGCCCCTATGGCTACACCTTC	CASSQGPYGYTF
.	TRBV6-2/TRBV6-3	.	TRBJ2-7	15	TGTGCCAGCAGTTACTCAGGACTGAGGGTCTACGAGCAGTACTTC	CASSYSGLRVYEQYF
TRBD2	TRBV12-3/TRBV12-4	many	TRBJ2-7	16	TGTGCCAGCAGTTCGGGACTAGCGGGGCCAGCCTACGAGCAGTACTTC	CASSSGLAGPAYEQYF
.	TRBV7-9	.	TRBJ1-6	14	TGTGCCAGCAGCTTAGCCCAGGGTTTGGCACCCCTCCACTTT	CASSLAQGLAPLHF
TRBD1	TRBV7-9	many	TRBJ2-7	18	TGTGCCAGCAGACACTCGGAGCTGACAGGGCCGACTTCCTACGAGCAGTACTTC	CASRHSELTGPTSYEQYF
.	TRBV5-1	many	TRBJ2-2	13	TGCGCCAGCAGCTTGTATACCACCGGGGAGCTGTTTTTT	CASSLYTTGELFF
.	TRBV11-3	many	TRBJ2-2	12	TGTGCCAGCGGGGCGTTCACCGGGGAGCTGTTTTTT	CASGAFTGELFF
.	TRBV28	few	TRBJ2-1	14	TGTGCCAGCAGTCCACTGGAAGGGGCCAATGAGCAGTTCTTC	CASSPLEGANEQFF
.	TRBV11-3	many	TRBJ2-5	13	TGTGCCAGCAGCAGGGGGGAGGGAGAGACCCAGTACTTC	CASSRGEGETQYF
.	TRBV25-1	few	TRBJ1-2	12	TGTGCCAGCAGTGGATACAGTGAGGGCTACACCTTC	CASSGYSEGYTF
TRBD1	TRBV19	many	TRBJ2-7	12	TGTGCCAGTGAAGACAGGGGATACGAGCAGTACTTC	CASEDRGYEQYF
.	TRBV6-5	.	TRBJ1-5	15	TGTGCCAGCAGTTACTCGGGGGGGGGATGGCCGCCCCAGCATTTT	CASSYSGGGWPPQHF
TRBD1	TRBV7-2	.	TRBJ2-7	15	TGTGCCAGCAGCTTCTTTGCCGGGACAGGGTCCGAGCAGTACTTC	CASSFFAGTGSEQYF
TRBD2	TRBV6-2/TRBV6-3	many	TRBJ2-2	16	TGTGCCAGCAGACCGGGACTAGCGGGTAACACCGGGGAGCTGTTTTTT	CASRPGLAGNTGELFF
.	TRBV7-6	many	TRBJ1-2	14	TGTGCCAGCAGCCCTCTAGGTTCGGGTTATGGCTACACCTTC	CASSPLGSGYGYTF
.	TRBV6-2/TRBV6-3	.	TRBJ1-1	14	TGTGCCAGCATCCTAGGGGGGGCGAACACTGAAGCTTTCTTT	CASILGGANTEAFF
.	TRBV15	many	TRBJ1-2	12	TGTGCCACCAGCAGAGATGAGACTGGCTACACCTTC	CATSRDETGYTF
.	TRBV4-1	.	TRBJ2-6	15	TGCGCCAGCAGCCAAGAATTCTCTGGGGCCAACGTCCTGACTTTC	CASSQEFSGANVLTF
TRBD1	TRBV6-2/TRBV6-3	few	TRBJ1-5	16	TGTGCCAGCAGTCACCGAACCGACAGGGCGAATCAGCCCCAGCATTTT	CASSHRTDRANQPQHF
.	TRBV6-2/TRBV6-3	many	TRBJ2-2	17	TGTGCCAGCAGTTACAATGGACGAGACAAGAACACCGGGGAGCTGTTTTTT	CASSYNGRDKNTGELFF
.	TRBV28	many	TRBJ2-7	14	TGTGCCAGCAGTTTGGGGACCCCGGTGGAAGAGCAGTACTTC	CASSLGTPVEEQYF
TRBD2	TRBV12-3/TRBV12-4	many	TRBJ2-2	19	TGTGCCAGCAGTTTATGGACTAGCGGGAGAAAAGGGAGCACCGGGGAGCTGTTTTTT	CASSLWTSGRKGSTGELFF
TRBD2	TRBV6-2/TRBV6-3	few	TRBJ2-7	15	TGTGCCAGCAGCATAGCGGGGGGAGTCTCCTACGAGCAGTACTTC	CASSIAGGVSYEQYF
TRBD1	TRBV12-3/TRBV12-4	.	TRBJ2-5	15	TGTGCCAGCAGTTTGAGGACAGGGGGCGGAAAGACCCAGTACTTC	CASSLRTGGGKTQYF
TRBD1	TRBV6-2/TRBV6-3	.	TRBJ2-7	12	TGTGCCAGCGAGGGACAGGGGGACAGGAAGTACTTC	CASEGQGDRKYF
.	TRBV6-1	many	TRBJ2-5	12	TGTGCCAGCAGTGCTCCTTGGGAGACCCAGTACTTC	CASSAPWETQYF
.	TRBV11-2	few	TRBJ2-2	16	TGTGCCAGCAGCTTGACCGGGACGGTAAACACCGGGGAGCTGTTTTTT	CASSLTGTVNTGELFF
.	TRBV4-1	.	TRBJ2-2	15	TGCGCCAGCAGCCACCCCACCGGGGGCACCGGGGAGCTGTTTTTT	CASSHPTGGTGELFF
.	TRBV7-2	many	TRBJ1-1	14	TGTGCCAGCAGCTTAGGACCTCGAGGCACTGAAGCTTTCTTT	CASSLGPRGTEAFF
.	TRBV29-1	many	TRBJ1-1	13	TGCAGCGTTGAAGTAACAGGGAACACTGAAGCTTTCTTT	CSVEVTGNTEAFF
TRBD1	TRBV28	.	TRBJ2-7	12	TGTGCCAGTAAGACAGGGGGCATCGAGCAGTACTTC	CASKTGGIEQYF